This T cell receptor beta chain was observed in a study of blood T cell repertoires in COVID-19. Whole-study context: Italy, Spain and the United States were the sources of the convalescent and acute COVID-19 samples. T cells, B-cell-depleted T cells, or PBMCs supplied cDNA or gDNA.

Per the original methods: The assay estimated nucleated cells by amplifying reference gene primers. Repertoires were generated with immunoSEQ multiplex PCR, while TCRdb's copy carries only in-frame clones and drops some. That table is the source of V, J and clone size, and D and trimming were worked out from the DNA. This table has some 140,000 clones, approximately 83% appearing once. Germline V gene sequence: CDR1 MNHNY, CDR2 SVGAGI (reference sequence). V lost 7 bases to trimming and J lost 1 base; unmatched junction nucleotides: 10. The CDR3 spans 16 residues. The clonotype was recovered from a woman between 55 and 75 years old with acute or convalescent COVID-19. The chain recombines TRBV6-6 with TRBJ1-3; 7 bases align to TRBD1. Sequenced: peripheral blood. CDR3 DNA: TGTGCCAGCACCTCGACAGGGACTTTATCTGGAAACACCATATATTTT. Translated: CASTSTGTLSGNTIYF.